Sequencing of this T cell receptor (beta chain) was carried out in a study of T cell responses to AZD1222 COVID-19 vaccine. Across the whole study: Pooling was applied to second doses at about 4 or about 12 weeks. Study-wide results and limits: Spike-specific TCR breadth and depth grew following two AZD1222 doses.

Clones were read by immunoSEQ multiplex PCR, and TCRdb kept only the in-frame ones, dropping some. The table lists around 130,000 clones, about nine tenths of them singletons. Concerning this clone: The antigen remains undetermined.

The sequence derives from an adult in good health. This material consisted of peripheral blood, taken on day 0 of AZD1222 vaccination.

CDR3 DNA sequence: TGCAGTGCTAGTGTCCCATTGAACACTGAAGCTTTCTTT. Protein: CSASVPLNTEAFF. The chain combines TRBV20-1 with TRBJ1-1; no firm D call. The germline CDR1 and CDR2 sequences are DFQATT and SNEGSKA (reference sequence). Trimming cost V 3 bases and J 0 bases, with 8 bases left between them. The CDR3 totals 13 residues.